A single sample is the source of the 32 T cell receptor beta chains below, sequenced in a study of patients and donors after allogeneic stem cell transplantation. TCRdb called the RT-PCR reads again in MiXCR, with one record for every CDR3 protein. The repertoire includes roughly 940,000 distinct CDR3 sequences, about 20% of them detected once, and around 5.5% sits in the top ten. The sequenced sample was blood, either unsorted or a sorted T cell fraction (not recorded which). All receptors come from a human donor who was either an allogeneic HSCT recipient or a stem cell or donor lymphocyte infusion donor (not recorded which). It is not recorded whose cells these are; they may come from a transplant donor.

This clonotype appeared a few times. The J gene is TRBJ2-7, the V gene TRBV2; 8 bases map to TRBD1. The V gene's germline CDR1 is SNHLY and CDR2 FYNNEI. V shed 7 bases, J shed 7 bases, and the junction held 9 bases outside the gene matches. The CDR3 has 13 amino acids. For the CDR3, the DNA is TGTGCCAGCATTGGACAGGGCGTTGGGGAGCAGTACTTC. It specifies CASIGQGVGEQYF.

The CDR3 loop is CASSYSFVTVKNIQYF. The CDR3 bases are TGTGCCAGCAGTTACTCGTTTGTGACAGTCAAAAACATTCAGTACTTC. The V call is TRBV6-5, the J call TRBJ2-4; D may be TRBD1 (5 bases). Between the trimmed V and J ends, which lost 0 bases and 3 bases, there was a span of 12 bases. This CDR3 region has 16 residues. Germline CDR1 and CDR2: MNHEY and SVGAGI.

DNA for the CDR3: TGTGCCAGCAGTACGGGACAGCACATGAACACTGAAGCTTTCTTT. Translated, it gives CASSTGQHMNTEAFF. The rearrangement uses TRBV12-3 or TRBV12-4 and TRBJ1-1; TRBD1 matches at 7 bases. J lost 0 bases, V lost 5 bases, and 6 bases had no gene match. The CDR3 covers 15 residues.

The chain is built from TRBV15 and TRBJ2-1; 9 positions match TRBD2. J lost 10 bases, V lost 6 bases, and 10 bases had no gene match. This CDR3 has 14 residues. Germline lookup yields CDR1 LNHNV and CDR2 YYDKDF (reference sequence). The CDR3 reads CATRESGRINEQFF. Here the CDR3 DNA reads TGTGCCACCAGAGAGAGCGGGAGGATTAACGAGCAGTTCTTC. Complete variable domain (other parts from reference TRBV15 and TRBJ2-1): DAMVIQNPRYQVTQFGKPVTLSCSQTLNHNVMYWYQQKSSQAPKLLFHYYDKDFNNEADTPDNFQSRRPNTSFCFLDIRSPGLGDTAMYLCATRESGRINEQFFGPGTRLTVL.

CDR3 residues: CASSQDQADYEQYF. In DNA form, the CDR3 reads TGCGCCAGCAGCCAAGACCAGGCAGACTACGAGCAGTACTTC. J is TRBJ2-7 and V is TRBV4-3; D ambiguous. Germline lookup yields CDR1 LGHNA and CDR2 YSLEER. V gave up 0 bases and J gave up 3 bases, with 9 bases separating them. This CDR3 is built from 14 residues.

The CDR3 protein is CASSHRADTEAFF. The CDR3 region has the DNA TGCGCCAGCAGCCATCGAGCAGACACTGAAGCTTTCTTT. J is TRBJ1-1 and V is TRBV5-1; D gene unclear. CDR1 is SGHRS and CDR2 is YFSETQ in the germline V gene. V was cut by 4 bases and J by 3 bases, with 10 bases left in between. The CDR3 extends over 13 amino acids.

The gene calls are TRBV5-1 and TRBJ2-3, with D possibly called TRBD1 or TRBD2 (6 bases each). Germline lookup yields CDR1 SGHRS and CDR2 YFSETQ. This CDR3 is built from 15 residues. V lost 4 bases to trimming and J lost 2 bases, with 14 bases between them. The CDR3 here is CASSLGGGNTDTQYF. The CDR3 DNA follows: TGCGCCAGCAGCCTGGGGGGCGGAAACACAGATACGCAGTATTTT.

This clonotype was counted ten times or more. One junction end does not reproduce the germline sequence, and a read error may be involved. V gene TRBV12-3 or TRBV12-4 combines with J gene TRBJ2-1; D is unresolved. CDR3 size: 12 residues. This chain's CDR3 is CASSLVVDEQFF. CDR3 sequence (DNA): TGTGCCAGCAGCTTAGTAGTTGATGAGCAGTTCTTC.

The genes are TRBV24-1 and TRBJ2-7; a weak D match, TRBD2 (6 bases). V was pared by 1 base and J by 2 bases, with 8 bases between. This CDR3 has 14 amino acids. Looked up from germline, CDR1 is KGHDR and CDR2 is SFDVKD. In nucleotides, the CDR3 is TGTGCCACCAGTGATTTAGGAGGGCCCTACGAGCAGTACTTC. Its protein product is CATSDLGGPYEQYF.

The chain couples TRBV6-1 to TRBJ1-3, with D maybe TRBD1 (5 bases). The germline V gene encodes CDR1 MNHNS and CDR2 SASEGT. This CDR3 has 13 residues. The ends were cut back, 7 bases at V and 1 base at J, with 8 bases in the middle. This CDR3 is CASNGASGNTIYF. CDR3 DNA: TGTGCCAGCAATGGGGCATCTGGAAACACCATATATTTT.

J is TRBJ2-1 and V is TRBV29-1, with no clear D. Germline lookup yields CDR1 SQVTM and CDR2 ANQGSEA. The CDR3 runs 16 residues. V was cut by 4 bases and J by 6 bases, with 22 bases left in between. This CDR3 is CSVALLDSLYTNEQFF. CDR3 coding DNA: TGCAGCGTTGCTCTACTTGACTCCCTGTATACCAATGAGCAGTTCTTC.

The chain has TRBV20-1 and TRBJ2-7; a possible D gene is TRBD2 (7 bases). This CDR3 spans 15 amino acids. Germline CDR1 DFQATT, CDR2 SNEGSKA (reference sequence). V gave up 6 bases and J gave up 0 bases, with 18 bases separating them. In DNA form, the CDR3 reads TGCAGTGCGCGGCGCGGGGGCCTGAGCTCCTACGAGCAGTACTTC. This encodes CSARRGGLSSYEQYF.

This clonotype was observed a few times. The chain has TRBV20-1 and TRBJ1-1; D gene uncertain. Germline V gives CDR1 DFQATT, CDR2 SNEGSKA (reference sequence). This CDR3 contains 12 residues. Trimming removed 4 bases from V and 6 bases from J, with 12 bases in between. This chain's CDR3 is CSAKTKVPEAFF. For the CDR3, the DNA is TGCAGTGCTAAGACCAAGGTTCCTGAAGCTTTCTTT.

This clonotype has only a few counts. The rearrangement joins TRBV27 to TRBJ2-7, with 7 nucleotides matching TRBD1. Germline V gives CDR1 MNHEY, CDR2 SMNVEV (reference sequence). Trimming at V came to 2 bases and at J to 0 bases, leaving 7 bases not matched to a gene. There are 16 residues in the CDR3. DNA of the CDR3: TGTGCCAGCAGTTTAAACAGGGGACCTAGCTCCTACGAGCAGTACTTC. Translation: CASSLNRGPSSYEQYF.

V usage is TRBV25-1 and J usage is TRBJ1-2, with TRBD1 matching 7 bases. Germline CDR1 is MGHDK and CDR2 is SYGVNS. V shed 3 bases, J shed 6 bases, and the junction held 4 bases outside the gene matches. CDR3 size: 13 residues. This CDR3 reads CASSDGTVDGYTF. In DNA, the CDR3 is TGTGCCAGCAGTGACGGGACAGTTGATGGCTACACCTTC.

This clonotype has just a few counts. This chain joins TRBV12-3 or TRBV12-4 and TRBJ2-5, with D possibly being TRBD1 (6 bases). The CDR3 runs to 16 residues. The V end lost 2 bases, the J end lost 2 bases, and 15 bases lay between the germline ends. The CDR3 loop reads CASSLTGTYPQETQYF. CDR3 nucleotides: TGTGCCAGCAGTTTAACCGGGACATATCCTCAAGAGACCCAGTACTTC.

This clonotype was seen a handful of times. The chain uses TRBV18 and TRBJ2-3; the D is unclear. Germline V CDR1 and CDR2: KGHSH, LQKENI. Between the trimmed V and J ends, which lost 2 bases and 0 bases, there was a span of 12 bases. This CDR3 contains 16 residues. The DNA of the CDR3 is TGTGCCAGCTCACCATCGCCTCTGCCTAGCACAGATACGCAGTATTTT. As protein: CASSPSPLPSTDTQYF. The variable domain in full, completed from reference TRBV18 and TRBJ2-3, reads NAGVMQNPRHLVRRRGQEARLRCSPMKGHSHVYWYRQLPEEGLKFMVYLQKENIIDESGMPKERFSAEFPKEGPSILRIQQVVRGDSAAYFCASSPSPLPSTDTQYFGPGTRLTVL.

This clonotype appeared a few times. V usage is TRBV20-1 and J usage is TRBJ2-3; 14 bases are shared with TRBD2. Germline loops: CDR1 DFQATT, CDR2 SNEGSKA (reference sequence). The CDR3 totals 17 residues. After removal of 3 bases from V and 6 bases from J, the junction contained 11 bases not matched to a gene. CDR3 nucleotides: TGCAGTGCTAGTCTAACCCGGACTAGCGGGAGGAGGGATACGCAGTATTTT. Encoded protein: CSASLTRTSGRRDTQYF.

This chain joins TRBV5-8 and TRBJ1-3; D is ambiguous. Germline V gene lookup returns CDR1 SGHTS and CDR2 YDEGEE. V lost 1 base to trimming and J lost 2 bases, with 13 bases between them. The CDR3 is 16 residues long. The CDR3 nucleotides read TGTGCCAGCAGCTTGCTGTCCTCTGGAGCTGGAAACACCATATATTTT. Protein product: CASSLLSSGAGNTIYF.

The chain joins TRBV9 to TRBJ2-3, with D hard to call. CDR1 is SGDLS and CDR2 is YYNGEE in the germline V gene. This CDR3 comprises 16 residues. The germline V and J ends were trimmed by 4 bases and 0 bases, with 15 bases remaining between them. The CDR3 reads CASSPPSALSTDTQYF. The CDR3 nucleotides read TGTGCCAGCAGCCCCCCCTCTGCGCTGAGCACAGATACGCAGTATTTT. Complete variable domain (other parts from reference TRBV9 and TRBJ2-3): DSGVTQTPKHLITATGQRVTLRCSPRSGDLSVYWYQQSLDQGLQFLIQYYNGEERAKGNILERFSAQQFPDLHSELNLSSLELGDSALYFCASSPPSALSTDTQYFGPGTRLTVL.

The chain joins TRBV6-5 to TRBJ2-7; D remains ambiguous. The germline V gene encodes CDR1 MNHEY and CDR2 SVGAGI. V lost 0 bases and J lost 0, with 12 bases in between. The CDR3 covers 16 residues. The CDR3 is CASSYSLGQTSYEQYF. Written as DNA, the CDR3 is TGTGCCAGCAGTTACTCCCTAGGTCAAACCTCCTACGAGCAGTACTTC.

This clonotype was seen many times. The rearrangement joins TRBV12-3 or TRBV12-4 to TRBJ1-5; D is possibly TRBD1 (6 bases). The V end lost 5 bases, the J end lost 5 bases, and 10 bases lay between the germline ends. The CDR3 loop spans 13 amino acids. The CDR3 DNA is TGTGCCAGCAGTCGGGACATTGATCAGCCCCAGCATTTT. Encoded protein: CASSRDIDQPQHF.

The V and J genes are TRBV20-1 and TRBJ2-1; no definite D call. Between the trimmed V and J ends, which lost 3 bases and 2 bases, there was a span of 14 bases. Germline CDR1 reads DFQATT; CDR2 reads SNEGSKA (reference sequence). The CDR3 runs to 15 residues. In nucleotides, the CDR3 is TGCAGTGCTAGGCGCTCAAGCAGAACCTACAATGAGCAGTTCTTC. Protein product: CSARRSSRTYNEQFF.

This chain joins TRBV7-2 and TRBJ1-1, with D perhaps matching TRBD1 (6 bases). V was trimmed by 8 bases and J by 5 bases, leaving 15 bases between them. The CDR3 consists of 13 residues. Per the germline V gene, CDR1 is SGHTA and CDR2 is FQGNSA. CDR3 bases: TGTGCCAGCGCCCCCTTGAGGGGGACTGAAGCTTTCTTT. Translated, it gives CASAPLRGTEAFF.

This clonotype was seen only a few times. The chain combines TRBV10-3 with TRBJ2-2; unclear D gene. V gave up 3 bases and J gave up 0 bases, with 8 bases separating them. The CDR3 loop spans 15 amino acids. The germline V gene has CDR1 ENHRY and CDR2 SYGVKD. For the CDR3, the DNA is TGTGCCATCAGTGAATTTCAGACGAACACCGGGGAGCTGTTTTTT. Translating it yields CAISEFQTNTGELFF.

This clonotype was observed a single time. The V and J genes are TRBV12-3 or TRBV12-4 and TRBJ1-1; 8 bases agree with TRBD1. Trimming removed 5 bases from V and 0 bases from J; junction bases left unmatched: 8. CDR3 length: 16 residues. The DNA of the CDR3 is TGTGCCAGCAGTAGAGGGACAGGCAAAATGAACACTGAAGCTTTCTTT. This gives the protein CASSRGTGKMNTEAFF.

V usage is TRBV14 and J usage is TRBJ2-7, with TRBD1 matching 7 bases. V was pared by 3 bases and J by 1 base, with 6 bases of the junction left unmatched. There are 15 residues in the CDR3. From germline, CDR1 is SGHDN and CDR2 FVKESK. CDR3 amino acids: CASSHWTGESYEQYF. CDR3 nucleotide sequence: TGTGCCAGCAGCCACTGGACAGGAGAGTCCTACGAGCAGTACTTC.

The chain has TRBV11-2 and TRBJ2-2; D uncertain. Per the germline V gene, CDR1 is SGHAT and CDR2 is FQNNGV. The CDR3 loop spans 12 amino acids. Trimming removed 1 base at V and 8 bases at J, with 5 bases between. In DNA form, the CDR3 reads TGTGCCAGCAGCTTAGTATGGGGGGAGCTGTTTTTT. Its protein is CASSLVWGELFF.

The rearrangement uses TRBV9 and TRBJ2-7; 12 bases are shared with TRBD2. The CDR3 runs to 17 residues. From germline, CDR1 is SGDLS and CDR2 YYNGEE. Trimming took 0 bases from V and 2 from J; bases not matched to a gene: 6. Here the CDR3 reads CASSVGGGLAGPYEQYF. In nucleotides, the CDR3 is TGTGCCAGCAGCGTAGGTGGGGGACTAGCGGGTCCCTACGAGCAGTACTTC. Variable domain in full (rest from reference TRBV9 and TRBJ2-7): DSGVTQTPKHLITATGQRVTLRCSPRSGDLSVYWYQQSLDQGLQFLIQYYNGEERAKGNILERFSAQQFPDLHSELNLSSLELGDSALYFCASSVGGGLAGPYEQYFGPGTRLTVT.

The sample holds a few counts of this clonotype. This rearrangement joins TRBV5-1 to TRBJ2-3; 7 positions match TRBD2. CDR3 size: 17 residues. Germline CDR1 is SGHRS and CDR2 is YFSETQ. The V and J ends lost 4 bases and 2 bases, in that order; junction bases with no gene match: 13. As DNA, the CDR3 is TGCGCCAGCAGCAGGGTCCTCGGGACTAAGAACACAGATACGCAGTATTTT. It is translated as CASSRVLGTKNTDTQYF.

This clonotype has only a few counts. This chain connects TRBV5-1 to TRBJ2-7; TRBD1 agrees at 7 bases. This CDR3 comprises 15 residues. Germline trimming cut 5 bases from V and 3 bases from J; bases unmatched to any gene: 11. Germline CDR1 reads SGHRS; CDR2 reads YFSETQ. Written as DNA, the CDR3 is TGCGCCAGCAGTTCATTCCGGGACAGCCTCTACGAGCAGTACTTC. It encodes CASSSFRDSLYEQYF. Filled out from reference TRBV5-1 and TRBJ2-7, the complete variable domain reads KAGVTQTPRYLIKTRGQQVTLSCSPISGHRSVSWYQQTPGQGLQFLFEYFSETQRNKGNFPGRFSGRQFSNSRSEMNVSTLELGDSALYLCASSSFRDSLYEQYFGPGTRLTVT.

V and J are TRBV6-1 and TRBJ2-7; 11 bases are a match to TRBD1. Germline values: CDR1 MNHNS, CDR2 SASEGT. Trimming at V came to 6 bases and at J to 5 bases, leaving 6 bases not matched to a gene. The CDR3 has 14 residues. The CDR3 nucleotides are TGTGCCAGCAGCACCCGGGACAGGGGGAACGAGCAGTACTTC. Its translation: CASSTRDRGNEQYF.